These 17 T cell receptor beta chains came from one sample sequenced in a study of cytomegalovirus exposure and HLA in healthy donors. Profiled with immunoSEQ multiplex PCR; TCRdb holds only in-frame clones, not every one. The data show roughly 100,000 clones, with just under 95% seen just once and roughly 0.82% held by the top ten. Specimen: PBMCs. All receptors derive from a woman aged 18 to 35 in good health and CMV-seronegative.

V usage is TRBV6-4 and J usage is TRBJ2-3; TRBD2 aligns across 8 bases. The CDR3 extends over 16 amino acids. CDR1 and CDR2 from the germline V gene are MRHNA and SNTAGT. V trimming: 5 bases; J trimming: 2 bases; junction bases outside the gene matches: 9. CDR3 sequence reads: CASSSHVAGLTDTQYF. The CDR3 DNA reads TGTGCCAGCAGTTCGCACGTAGCGGGGCTCACAGATACGCAGTATTTT.

The J gene is TRBJ2-3, the V gene TRBV7-2, with TRBD2 matching over 12 bases. This CDR3 is built from 16 residues. CDR1 is SGHTA and CDR2 is FQGNSA in the germline V gene. V was clipped by 3 bases and J by 2 bases; unmatched bases: 3. This CDR3 is CASSFGLAGFTDTQYF. Here the CDR3 DNA reads TGTGCCAGCAGCTTCGGACTAGCGGGGTTCACAGATACGCAGTATTTT.

V usage is TRBV11-3 and J usage is TRBJ2-1; 12 bases fit TRBD1. Trimming removed 4 bases from V and 8 bases from J; junction bases left unmatched: 6. The germline gives CDR1 SGHNT, CDR2 YENEEA. CDR3 size: 15 residues. DNA of the CDR3: TGTGCCAGCAGCTCCGGGGGGACAGGGGGCTATGAGCAGTTCTTC. It translates to CASSSGGTGGYEQFF.

The chain couples TRBV7-3 to TRBJ2-2; 11 bases fit TRBD1. The length of the CDR3 is 15 residues. The trim removed 5 bases at V and 6 bases at J, leaving 5 bases unmatched. The germline CDR1 and CDR2 sequences are SGHTA and FQGTGA. Here the CDR3 reads CASSRWTGGPGELFF. In DNA, the CDR3 is TGTGCCAGCAGCAGATGGACAGGGGGCCCCGGGGAGCTGTTTTTT.

This chain links TRBV7-2 with TRBJ2-7; 11 bases are a match to TRBD2. J gave up 3 bases and V 7 bases, and 5 bases lay outside the gene matches. The CDR3 has 14 amino acids. Germline-derived CDR1 and CDR2 are SGHTA and FQGNSA. The CDR3 sequence is CASNLAGGLYEQYF. Here the CDR3 DNA reads TGTGCCAGCAATCTAGCGGGGGGCCTCTACGAGCAGTACTTC.

Of note for this clone: Germline and junction disagree at one end, which may indicate a read error. The chain uses TRBV7-7 and TRBJ2-5; D is possibly TRBD1 (6 bases). The V gene's germline CDR1 is SSHAT and CDR2 FNYEAQ (reference sequence). This CDR3 has 13 residues. In nucleotides, the CDR3 is TGTGCTAGCAGCCCAGGGGTCGGGGAGACCCAGTACTTC. Its protein is CASSPGVGETQYF. Filled out from reference TRBV7-7 and TRBJ2-5, the complete variable domain reads GAGVSQSPRYKVTKRGQDVTLRCDPISSHATLYWYQQALGQGPEFLTYFNYEAQPDKSGLPSDRFSAERPEGSISTLTIQRTEQRDSAMYRCASSPGVGETQYFGPGTRLLVL.

The chain links TRBV19 to TRBJ1-6; D is uncertain. Germline CDR1 and CDR2: LNHDA and SQIVND (reference sequence). The CDR3 has 16 residues. The ends were cut back, 0 bases at V and 10 bases at J, with 16 bases in the middle. CDR3 loop: CASSIDPPSGFSPLHF. CDR3 sequence (DNA): TGTGCCAGTAGTATAGACCCTCCGAGCGGGTTCTCACCCCTCCACTTT. The entire variable domain, with the rest obtained from reference TRBV19 and TRBJ1-6, is as follows: DGGITQSPKYLFRKEGQNVTLSCEQNLNHDAMYWYRQDPGQGLRLIYYSQIVNDFQKGDIAEGYSVSREKKESFPLTVTSAQKNPTAFYLCASSIDPPSGFSPLHFGNGTRLTVT.

The J gene is TRBJ2-3, the V gene TRBV29-1; a possible D gene is TRBD2 (6 bases). Germline CDR1 and CDR2: SQVTM and ANQGSEA. Trimming stripped 4 bases from V and 5 bases from J, with 13 bases between. The CDR3 is made up of 13 amino acids. In DNA form, the CDR3 reads TGCAGCGTTGGCCGGGGGTCAGGAGATACGCAGTATTTT. Its protein is CSVGRGSGDTQYF.

CDR3 coding DNA: TGTGCCAGCAGTTACTCGACAGGGGGCTATGGCTACACCTTC. It encodes CASSYSTGGYGYTF. The V gene is TRBV6-5, the J gene TRBJ1-2, with TRBD1 identical over 9 bases. The CDR3 is 14 residues long. Looked up from germline, CDR1 is MNHEY and CDR2 is SVGAGI. Trimming removed 0 bases from V and 4 bases from J; junction bases left unmatched: 0.

This rearrangement joins TRBV10-3 to TRBJ1-2, with 11 positions matching TRBD1. Germline CDR1 reads ENHRY; CDR2 reads SYGVKD. Unmatched junction bases numbered 6, after V lost 9 bases and J lost 6 bases. The CDR3 extends over 13 amino acids. The chain's CDR3 is CAIYRDRGDGYTF. The CDR3 DNA follows: TGTGCCATATACCGGGACAGGGGGGATGGCTACACCTTC.

The V gene is TRBV4-1, the J gene TRBJ2-6; 8 positions agree with TRBD1. CDR1 is MGHRA and CDR2 is YSYEKL in the germline V gene. V lost 4 bases and J lost 2; bases outside the gene matches: 4. This CDR3 is built from 16 residues. CDR3 bases: TGCGCCAGCAGCCGCCCGACAGGGGCTGGGGCCAACGTCCTGACTTTC. Encoded protein: CASSRPTGAGANVLTF.

The rearrangement links TRBV19 to TRBJ2-7; D might be TRBD2 (5 bases). The CDR3 is 13 residues long. CDR1 and CDR2 (germline): LNHDA, SQIVND (reference sequence). The V gene lost 10 bases and the J gene lost 5 bases, with 18 bases spanning the gap. The CDR3 nucleotides are TGTGCCATATCAGGAGGCAGTCGCCACGAGCAGTACTTC. Encoded protein: CAISGGSRHEQYF.

J is TRBJ2-2 and V is TRBV9; unclear D gene. Germline assignment: CDR1 SGDLS and CDR2 YYNGEE. Trimming took 2 bases from V and 1 from J, leaving 6 bases between them. The CDR3 has 14 amino acids. The CDR3 is CASSVNGNTGELFF. The CDR3 coding sequence is TGTGCCAGCAGCGTGAACGGGAACACCGGGGAGCTGTTTTTT.

The chain has TRBV23-1 and TRBJ2-2, with a tentative D call TRBD2 (6 bases). TRBV23-1 counts as an open reading frame of uncertain function. Trimming took 8 bases from V and 1 from J, leaving 11 bases between them. This CDR3 has 14 amino acids. The CDR3 DNA is TGCGCCAGCCCGGGGGTGCAGAACACCGGGGAGCTGTTTTTT. Translation gives CASPGVQNTGELFF.

CDR3 in amino acids: CASSDSGQGLYNEQFF. CDR3 DNA: TGTGCCAGCAGTGATTCGGGACAGGGATTATACAATGAGCAGTTCTTC. The chain couples TRBV25-1 to TRBJ2-1, with TRBD1 matching 9 bases. The trim removed 3 bases at V and 4 bases at J, leaving 7 bases unmatched. Germline V gene sequence: CDR1 MGHDK, CDR2 SYGVNS. This CDR3 comprises 16 residues.

This clone was found once. J is TRBJ2-1 and V is TRBV11-3; D is unclear. The V and J ends lost 5 bases and 5 bases respectively, with 13 bases between them. Looked up from germline, CDR1 is SGHNT and CDR2 is YENEEA. The CDR3 has 14 residues. CDR3 in amino acids: CASSPGSFDNEQFF. The CDR3 bases are TGTGCCAGCAGCCCAGGATCCTTCGACAATGAGCAGTTCTTC.

This chain uses TRBV19 with TRBJ2-7; D unclear. The CDR3 runs to 14 residues. Per the germline V gene, CDR1 is LNHDA and CDR2 is SQIVND (reference sequence). V was shortened by 3 bases and J by 2 bases, with 11 bases between the two germline ends. DNA for the CDR3: TGTGCCAGTAGTATTTCGAACAATCCCTACGAGCAGTACTTC. Translation gives CASSISNNPYEQYF.